This T cell receptor beta chain is drawn from a study of T cell responses to AZD1222 COVID-19 vaccine (TCRdb year 2021). Looking at the study overall: AZD1222 recipients whose second dose came at about 4 weeks and those whose second dose came at about 12 weeks were combined into one group, since spike-specific TCR depth and breadth did not differ between the two schedules. A total of 230 to 250 trial participants underwent TCR sequencing, of whom about 210 received two doses of AZD1222 and about 25 received two doses of the MenACWY control vaccine. Enrollment into the trials was organized by age into subgroups of 18-55, 56-69 and 70-plus years, and those subgroups contained approximately 160, 26 and 62 TCR-sequenced participants, respectively.

What the authors observed across the whole study: Participants were mostly white British, with more females than males. The authors suggested clonal diversity may have been underestimated. The whole spike protein was spanned by vaccine-associated CD4 TCRs, and dominant responses were seen in regions 160-218 and 743-854. Reportedly, close to half of the unique spike-specific TCRs recognized epitopes lying outside the regions that are mutated in the B.1.351 and B.1.1.7 variants. Spike-specific TCR breadth and depth rose significantly after two AZD1222 doses compared with day 0 and with MenACWY recipients. Because no samples from the day 14 peak response were available, repertoires could be characterized only after the peak T cell response. The 56-69-year group was small, and its depth increase did not reach significance, likely because of low power. Conclusions about previously exposed vaccinees are limited because only six or seven AZD1222 recipients were SARS-CoV-2 seropositive at baseline.

On this clone itself: This clone's antigen is unknown. Relative to the germline gene, one junction end is altered; a read error may explain this.

The germline V gene gives CDR1 as LGHNA and CDR2 as YNFKEQ. From its cysteine to its phenylalanine, the CDR3 spans 11 amino acids. Only the CDR3 DNA stays, 33 bases, in frame from base 1. The CDR3 regions of human TCRbeta chains were subjected to immunosequencing. Under the source paper's analysis protocol: Repertoire TCRs were matched against a reference library of SARS-CoV-2-specific TCRs generated with the MIRA antigen-specificity platform. Breadth meant the fraction of unique TCRs that were SARS-CoV-2-associated, whereas depth meant the fraction of total T cells that were SARS-CoV-2-associated. Using the MIRA data, each spike-specific TCR was mapped to the spike region that the TCR reacts to and placed in a CD4 or CD8 class. Log10-transformed breadth and depth values were compared by one-way ANOVA with Sidak's multiple comparisons tests. Entries here come from immuneACCESS through TCRdb and include only in-frame sequences with V and J called. Some clones fail to appear in such tables; in the studies checked, an unresolved V gene covers under half of the shortfall, and the cause of the remainder is unknown. V and J calls and clone size follow that table, whereas D and trimming were derived from the DNA. This sample is represented by about 110,000 clones; about 86% of them were singletons. 3% to 4% of the sample rests with the top ten.

The sample's time point label, in plain terms: baseline before first vaccination. Vaccinee samples came from UK trials COV001 and COV002, including a single-blind randomized controlled phase 2/3 trial of AZD1222 (ChAdOx1 nCoV-19) in healthy adults. Trial participant PBMC samples were collected at day 0 and day 28 after the second dose for TCRbeta chain sequencing. The chain links TRBV4-2 with TRBJ2-7, with no confidently assigned D gene. The material sequenced was peripheral blood, taken on day 0 of AZD1222 vaccination. The clonotype was recovered from an adult in good health. Here the CDR3 is given as CASSQDDLKVF. The nucleotide sequence is TGTGCCAGCAGCCAAGATGACCTTAAGGTTTTC.